One and the same sample provided the 21 T cell receptor beta chains below, sequenced in a study of blood T cell repertoires in COVID-19. Method: immunoSEQ multiplex PCR; TCRdb's copy keeps in-frame clones and lacks some. The sample lists some 240,000 clones; about 86% were seen once. The sample comprised PBMCs or T cells enriched from blood (not recorded which). These receptors were taken from a woman aged 40 to 50 with acute COVID-19.

The chain couples TRBV3-1 (or the pseudogene TRBV3-2) to TRBJ2-7; no firm D call. CDR3 size: 16 residues. CDR1 and CDR2 from the germline V gene are LGHDT and YNNKEL (reference sequence). V dropped 0 bases and J dropped 7 bases, with 19 bases sitting between them. The CDR3 bases are TGTGCCAGCAGCCAAGATCCAGACTCCGAGGCGGAAGAGCAGTACTTC. Its translation: CASSQDPDSEAEEQYF.

The chain recombines TRBV12-3 or TRBV12-4 with TRBJ1-2, with D perhaps TRBD1 (5 bases). Trimming shortened V by 3 bases and J by 8 bases, and 13 bases separated the two germline ends. This CDR3 is built from 13 residues. The CDR3 DNA reads as TGTGCCAGCAGTTTCGGTCAGGGAGGCGGCTACACCTTC. Its protein product is CASSFGQGGGYTF.

The chain uses TRBV7-3 and TRBJ2-1, with 9 bases fitting TRBD2. J was trimmed by 6 bases and V by 5 bases; bases with no gene match: 8. Germline assignment: CDR1 SGHTA and CDR2 FQGTGA. The CDR3 consists of 15 residues. CDR3 amino acids: CASSHGLAKGNEQFF. The CDR3 DNA sequence: TGTGCCAGCAGCCACGGACTAGCGAAGGGCAATGAGCAGTTCTTC.

The V gene is TRBV15, the J gene TRBJ1-4; D unresolved. The CDR3 runs 17 residues. V was clipped by 0 bases and J by 5 bases, with 16 bases between them. From germline, CDR1 is LNHNV and CDR2 YYDKDF (reference sequence). The CDR3 spells CATSRDHVVLRNEKLFF. In DNA form, the CDR3 reads TGTGCCACCAGCAGAGATCATGTAGTTCTGAGGAATGAAAAACTGTTTTTT.

The chain has TRBV19 and TRBJ1-3; a possible D gene is TRBD1 (6 bases). Germline loops: CDR1 LNHDA, CDR2 SQIVND (reference sequence). The CDR3 contains 14 residues. V lost 6 bases and J lost 4, with 13 bases in between. The CDR3 DNA sequence: TGTGCCAGTAGCCTTTGGACAGAGGGAAACACCATATATTTT. Protein sequence: CASSLWTEGNTIYF. The full variable domain, rest sourced from reference TRBV19 and TRBJ1-3, is DGGITQSPKYLFRKEGQNVTLSCEQNLNHDAMYWYRQDPGQGLRLIYYSQIVNDFQKGDIAEGYSVSREKKESFPLTVTSAQKNPTAFYLCASSLWTEGNTIYFGEGSWLTVV.

V gene TRBV13 combines with J gene TRBJ2-1; 7 bases are a match to TRBD2. The CDR3 has 15 residues. Germline loops: CDR1 PRHDT, CDR2 FYEKMQ (reference sequence). V was clipped by 6 bases and J by 7 bases; unmatched bases: 12. For the CDR3, the DNA is TGTGCCAGCAGTTATCAGCGGGAAGCAGAGAATGAGCAGTTCTTC. It yields the protein CASSYQREAENEQFF.

The gene calls are TRBV9 and TRBJ2-5; 11 positions agree with TRBD2. V gave up 3 bases and J gave up 3 bases; unmatched junction bases: 1. In germline, CDR1 is SGDLS, CDR2 YYNGEE. The length of the CDR3 is 14 residues. The CDR3 loop is CASSATSGEETQYF. For the CDR3, the DNA is TGTGCCAGCAGCGCGACTAGCGGGGAAGAGACCCAGTACTTC.

The chain links TRBV5-1 to TRBJ2-7, with TRBD1 matching over 7 bases. The germline V gene has CDR1 SGHRS and CDR2 YFSETQ. The CDR3 has 12 amino acids. Losses at the gene ends were 7 bases for V and 2 bases for J; bases not matched to a gene: 3. CDR3 region: CASGDSTYEQYF. CDR3 in DNA: TGCGCCAGCGGGGACAGCACCTACGAGCAGTACTTC.

The chain has TRBV30 and TRBJ2-7; a weak D match, TRBD2 (5 bases). V gave up 0 bases and J gave up 3 bases, with 15 bases separating them. This CDR3 comprises 15 residues. Germline loops: CDR1 GTSNPN, CDR2 SVGIG (reference sequence). CDR3 sequence: CAWSVRGRSGYEQYF. CDR3 coding DNA: TGTGCCTGGAGTGTACGTGGGAGATCAGGCTACGAGCAGTACTTC.

The chain uses TRBV7-8 and TRBJ1-5; 10 bases match TRBD1. The CDR3 runs to 18 residues. Germline V gives CDR1 SGHVS, CDR2 FQNEAQ. With V trimmed by 0 bases and J by 2 bases, 7 bases remained unmatched. The CDR3 region is CASSLAGTGVRGNQPQHF. CDR3 DNA sequence: TGTGCCAGCAGCTTAGCAGGGACAGGGGTCAGGGGCAATCAGCCCCAGCATTTT.

This clone was found a few times. The rearrangement uses TRBV6-5 and TRBJ1-2; 10 bases fit TRBD1. The V gene end was trimmed by 3 bases and the J gene end by 5 bases; junction bases not matched to a gene: 9. The germline CDR1 and CDR2 sequences are MNHEY and SVGAGI. CDR3 length equals 16 residues. The CDR3 region is CASSYIRTGGSYGYTF. CDR3 nucleotide sequence: TGTGCCAGCAGTTATATCCGGACAGGGGGAAGTTATGGCTACACCTTC.

This clone was seen once. The chain uses TRBV7-9 and TRBJ1-4; 8 bases fit TRBD1. J lost 5 bases, V lost 5 bases, and 4 bases had no gene match. The length of the CDR3 is 14 residues. Per germline, CDR1 SEHNR and CDR2 FQNEAQ (reference sequence). The CDR3 is CASSPRTGNEKLFF. Here the CDR3 DNA reads TGTGCCAGCAGCCCGAGGACAGGGAATGAAAAACTGTTTTTT.

CDR3 sequence (DNA): TGTGCCAGCAGCCGGTCTAGCGGGAGGACAGATACGCAGTATTTT. Encoded protein: CASSRSSGRTDTQYF. The J gene is TRBJ2-3, the V gene TRBV3-1 (or the pseudogene TRBV3-2); 11 bases match TRBD2. The CDR3 is 15 amino acids. Germline CDR1 is LGHDT and CDR2 is YNNKEL (reference sequence). Trimming took 4 bases from V and 3 from J; bases not matched to a gene: 3.

The chain carries TRBV7-2 and TRBJ2-2, with D perhaps TRBD1 (6 bases). CDR1 SGHTA and CDR2 FQGNSA come from the germline V gene. V lost 1 base and J lost 6, with 12 bases in between. This CDR3 has 15 residues. The CDR3 coding sequence is TGTGCCAGCAGCTTAGATAGGACAGTCGCCGGGGAGCTGTTTTTT. Residues: CASSLDRTVAGELFF.

The CDR3 nucleotides are TGCAGCGTTGAAGGGCAGGGGATCCACGAGCAGTACTTC. Translated: CSVEGQGIHEQYF. V usage is TRBV29-1 and J usage is TRBJ2-7; TRBD1 might be the D (6 bases). Germline values: CDR1 SQVTM, CDR2 ANQGSEA. The CDR3 has 13 amino acids. V shed 1 base and J shed 5 bases, with 12 bases lying between them.

The CDR3, as DNA: TGTGCCAGCAGCTCAGGACTAGCGGCGAAAATCGGGGAGCTGTTTTTT. It codes for CASSSGLAAKIGELFF. The V call is TRBV7-8, the J call TRBJ2-2; 10 bases match TRBD2. This CDR3 comprises 16 residues. The ends lost 4 bases at V and 7 bases at J; junction bases unmatched: 9. Germline V gives CDR1 SGHVS, CDR2 FQNEAQ.

This clone appeared a single time. The chain carries TRBV11-2 and TRBJ2-5; D is ambiguous. V lost 1 base, J lost 4 bases, and 10 bases lay in between. The length of the CDR3 is 14 residues. The germline CDR1 and CDR2 sequences are SGHAT and FQNNGV. The CDR3 loop reads CASSLVLHSETQYF. The CDR3 bases are TGTGCCAGCAGCTTAGTATTACATTCAGAGACCCAGTACTTC.

The chain employs TRBV19 and TRBJ1-6, with 8 bases lining up with TRBD1. Germline CDR1 is LNHDA and CDR2 is SQIVND (reference sequence). J lost 7 bases, V lost 5 bases, and 10 bases had no gene match. This CDR3 has 16 residues. Here the CDR3 reads CASSSQTGAFNSPLHF. In DNA form, the CDR3 reads TGTGCCAGTAGTTCCCAGACAGGGGCTTTCAATTCACCCCTCCACTTT.

This clone was observed a few times. The genes are TRBV29-1 and TRBJ2-2; tentatively, D is TRBD1 (5 bases). The germline V gene has CDR1 SQVTM and CDR2 ANQGSEA. Trimming left V 4 bases short and J 4 bases short, with 13 bases between. This CDR3 is built from 14 residues. CDR3 region: CSVGYRISTGELFF. CDR3 sequence (DNA): TGCAGCGTTGGTTACAGGATATCCACCGGGGAGCTGTTTTTT.

The rearrangement uses TRBV19 and TRBJ1-2; a possible D gene is TRBD1 (5 bases). The germline CDR1 and CDR2 sequences are LNHDA and SQIVND (reference sequence). V was cut by 7 bases and J by 2 bases, with 23 bases left in between. This CDR3 is built from 17 residues. CDR3 sequence reads: CASTPVGTRLINYGYTF. CDR3 DNA sequence: TGTGCCAGTACCCCCGTGGGGACTAGGCTTATAAACTATGGCTACACCTTC. Supplemented by reference TRBV19 and TRBJ1-2, the full variable domain reads DGGITQSPKYLFRKEGQNVTLSCEQNLNHDAMYWYRQDPGQGLRLIYYSQIVNDFQKGDIAEGYSVSREKKESFPLTVTSAQKNPTAFYLCASTPVGTRLINYGYTFGSGTRLTVV.

This clone was counted between two and nine times. The rearrangement links TRBV6-1 to TRBJ2-7; TRBD2 might be the D (6 bases). V was clipped by 1 base and J by 6 bases, with 13 bases between them. Germline CDR1 reads MNHNS; CDR2 reads SASEGT. The CDR3 contains 14 residues. This CDR3 reads CASSEVRTIGEQYF. The CDR3 bases are TGTGCCAGCAGTGAAGTGCGGACTATAGGCGAGCAGTACTTC.